This T cell receptor beta chain was identified during a study of Graves' ophthalmopathy and Graves' hyperthyroidism. As for the study in general: Peripheral blood sampling occurred at initial diagnosis, before any treatment. General study findings and limits: In predicting ophthalmopathy progression, the model reached 70% to 71% sensitivity and 72% to 80% specificity. Detected in blood as well were most expanded thyroid clonotypes with frequency above 0.001.

PBMCs were isolated from a roughly 10 ml sample of fresh peripheral blood. As concerns this clonotype: Its antigen is still unknown.

Amplification of TCR beta CDR3 regions used RNA transcripts. First-round RT-PCR used HTBI primers; second-round multiplex PCR followed. TCRdb re-called the multiplex PCR reads through MiXCR, storing one row per CDR3 protein. The profile shows 500,000 to 800,000 distinct CDR3 sequences, approximately 39% of them singletons. Germline V gene data show CDR1 as DFQATT and CDR2 as SNEGSKA (reference sequence). The CDR3 spans 11 residues. Trimming left V 6 bases short and J 2 bases short, with 7 bases between. This receptor was identified in an adult man with Graves' ophthalmopathy. The chain is built from TRBV20-1 and TRBJ2-5; possibly TRBD1 for D (5 bases). The sequenced sample consisted of peripheral blood. CDR3 coding DNA: TGCAGTGCGGACAAGCAAGAGACCCAGTACTTC. This translates into CSADKQETQYF.